This T cell receptor (beta chain) appears in the sequencing data of a study of T-cell reconstitution after alpha-beta-depleted transplantation in children. Trimming pared 5 bases from V and 8 bases from J, leaving 12 bases between. The CDR3 has 12 amino acids. Germline CDR1 is SNHLY and CDR2 is FYNNEI. The sample holds a few counts of this clonotype. Library preparation (for TCRbeta) was performed with unique molecular identifiers. In TCRdb, the PCR reads were re-called with MiXCR into one record per CDR3 protein. The sample has under 450,000 distinct CDR3 sequences; about an eighth are singletons. The material sequenced was PBMCs, taken from the stem cell graft. This receptor was obtained from a human donor who donated a stem cell graft to a child with Fanconi anemia. This sequence joins TRBV2 and TRBJ1-1; D may be TRBD1 (6 bases). The CDR3 sequence is CASSQGSREAFF. DNA for the CDR3: TGTGCCAGCAGTCAGGGGAGCCGCGAAGCTTTCTTT.